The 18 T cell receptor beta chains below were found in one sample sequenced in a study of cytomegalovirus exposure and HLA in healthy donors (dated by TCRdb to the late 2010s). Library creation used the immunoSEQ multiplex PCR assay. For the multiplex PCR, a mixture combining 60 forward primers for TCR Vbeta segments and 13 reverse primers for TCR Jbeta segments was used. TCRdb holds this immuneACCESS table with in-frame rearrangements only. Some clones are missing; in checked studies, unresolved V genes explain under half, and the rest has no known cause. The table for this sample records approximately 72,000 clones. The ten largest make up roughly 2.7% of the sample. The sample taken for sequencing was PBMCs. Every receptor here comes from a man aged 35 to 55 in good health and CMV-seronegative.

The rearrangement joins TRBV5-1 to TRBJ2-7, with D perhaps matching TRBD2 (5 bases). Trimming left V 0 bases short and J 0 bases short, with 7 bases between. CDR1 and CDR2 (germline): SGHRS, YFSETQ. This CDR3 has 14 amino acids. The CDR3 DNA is TGCGCCAGCAGCTTGGCGGGGAGCTCCTACGAGCAGTACTTC. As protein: CASSLAGSSYEQYF.

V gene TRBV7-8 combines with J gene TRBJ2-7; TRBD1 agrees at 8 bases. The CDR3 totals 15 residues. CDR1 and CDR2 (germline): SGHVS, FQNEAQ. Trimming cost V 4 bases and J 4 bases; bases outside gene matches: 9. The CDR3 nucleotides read TGTGCCAGCAGCTCAACGCGGGACAGGAAATACGAGCAGTACTTC. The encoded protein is CASSSTRDRKYEQYF.

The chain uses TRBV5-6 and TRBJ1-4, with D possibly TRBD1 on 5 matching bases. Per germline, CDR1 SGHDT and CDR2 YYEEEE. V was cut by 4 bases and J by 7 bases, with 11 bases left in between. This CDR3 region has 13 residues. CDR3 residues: CASSIVTGEKLFF. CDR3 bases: TGTGCCAGCAGCATAGTCACAGGTGAAAAACTGTTTTTT.

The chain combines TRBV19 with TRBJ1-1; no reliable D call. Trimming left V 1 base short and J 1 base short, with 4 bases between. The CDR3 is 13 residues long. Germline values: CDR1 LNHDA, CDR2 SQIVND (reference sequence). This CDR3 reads CASSIGRNTEAFF. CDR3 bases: TGTGCCAGTAGTATAGGCAGGAACACTGAAGCTTTCTTT.

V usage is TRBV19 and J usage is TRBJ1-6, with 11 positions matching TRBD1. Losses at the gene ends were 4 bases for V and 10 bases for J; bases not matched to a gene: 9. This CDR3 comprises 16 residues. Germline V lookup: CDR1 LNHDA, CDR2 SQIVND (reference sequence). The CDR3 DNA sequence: TGTGCCAGTAGTACGACGGGACAGGGGGTAAGATCACCCCTCCACTTT. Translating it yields CASSTTGQGVRSPLHF.

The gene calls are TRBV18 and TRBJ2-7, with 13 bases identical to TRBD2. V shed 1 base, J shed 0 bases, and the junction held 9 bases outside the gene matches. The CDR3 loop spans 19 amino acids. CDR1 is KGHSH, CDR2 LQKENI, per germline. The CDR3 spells CASSPRILGLAGSSYEQYF. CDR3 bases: TGTGCCAGCTCACCACGGATTTTGGGACTAGCGGGGAGCTCCTACGAGCAGTACTTC.

In DNA, the CDR3 is TGTGCCAGCAGCGTCGGGGGGGTGGGGGACACTGAAGCTTTCTTT. It specifies CASSVGGVGDTEAFF. V is TRBV9 and J is TRBJ1-1, with D perhaps TRBD1 (5 bases). The CDR3 runs 15 residues. Trimming removed 2 bases at V and 3 bases at J, with 14 bases between. Germline CDR1 is SGDLS and CDR2 is YYNGEE.

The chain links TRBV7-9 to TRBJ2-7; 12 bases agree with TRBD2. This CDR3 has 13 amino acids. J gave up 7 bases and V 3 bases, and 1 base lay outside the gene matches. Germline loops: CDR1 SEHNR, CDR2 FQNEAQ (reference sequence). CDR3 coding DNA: TGTGCCAGCAGCTTGGGGACTAGCGGGGAGCAGTACTTC. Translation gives CASSLGTSGEQYF.

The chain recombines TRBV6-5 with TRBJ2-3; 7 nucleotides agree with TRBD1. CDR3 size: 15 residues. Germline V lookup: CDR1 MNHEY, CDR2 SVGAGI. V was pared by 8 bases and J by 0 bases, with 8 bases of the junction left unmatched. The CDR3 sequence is CASRLGQSSTDTQYF. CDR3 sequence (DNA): TGTGCCAGCCGGCTGGGACAGTCTAGCACAGATACGCAGTATTTT.

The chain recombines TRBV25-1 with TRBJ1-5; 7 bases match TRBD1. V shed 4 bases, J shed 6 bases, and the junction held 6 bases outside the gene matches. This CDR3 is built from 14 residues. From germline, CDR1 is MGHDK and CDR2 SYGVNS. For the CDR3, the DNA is TGTGCCAGCAGTGCTACAGGGGTCCCTCAGCCCCAGCATTTT. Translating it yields CASSATGVPQPQHF.

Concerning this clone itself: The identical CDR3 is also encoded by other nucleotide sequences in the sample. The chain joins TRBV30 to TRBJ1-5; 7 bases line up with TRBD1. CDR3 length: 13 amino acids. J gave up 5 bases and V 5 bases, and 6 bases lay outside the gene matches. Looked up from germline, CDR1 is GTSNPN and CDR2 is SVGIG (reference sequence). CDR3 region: CAWSGGRDQPQHF. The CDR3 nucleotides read TGTGCCTGGTCAGGGGGACGGGATCAGCCCCAGCATTTT.

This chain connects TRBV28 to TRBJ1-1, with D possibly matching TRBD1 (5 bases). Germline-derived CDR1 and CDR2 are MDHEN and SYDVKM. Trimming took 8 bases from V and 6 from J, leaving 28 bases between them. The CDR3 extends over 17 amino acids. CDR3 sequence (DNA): TGTGCCAGCCTTCCCGTCGGCGGGGAGGAACAGGCGGCTGAAGCTTTCTTT. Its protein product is CASLPVGGEEQAAEAFF.

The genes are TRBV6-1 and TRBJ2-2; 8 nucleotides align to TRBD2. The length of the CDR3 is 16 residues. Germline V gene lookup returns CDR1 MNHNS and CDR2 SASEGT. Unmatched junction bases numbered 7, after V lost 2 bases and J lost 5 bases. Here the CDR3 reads CASSESSRGGTGELFF. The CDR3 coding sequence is TGTGCCAGCAGTGAAAGTTCTCGCGGGGGGACCGGGGAGCTGTTTTTT.

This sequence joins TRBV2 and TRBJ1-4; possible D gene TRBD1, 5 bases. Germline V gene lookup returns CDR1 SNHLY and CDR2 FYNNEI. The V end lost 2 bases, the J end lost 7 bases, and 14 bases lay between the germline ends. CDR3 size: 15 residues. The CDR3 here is CASSENPGVGEKLFF. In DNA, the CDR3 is TGTGCCAGCAGTGAAAATCCGGGGGTGGGTGAAAAACTGTTTTTT. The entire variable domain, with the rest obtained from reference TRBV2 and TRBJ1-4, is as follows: EPEVTQTPSHQVTQMGQEVILRCVPISNHLYFYWYRQILGQKVEFLVSFYNNEISEKSEIFDDQFSVERPDGSNFTLKIRSTKLEDSAMYFCASSENPGVGEKLFFGSGTQLSVL.

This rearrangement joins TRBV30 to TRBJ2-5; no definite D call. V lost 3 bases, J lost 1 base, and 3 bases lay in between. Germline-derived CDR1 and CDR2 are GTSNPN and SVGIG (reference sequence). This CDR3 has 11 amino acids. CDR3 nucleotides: TGTGCCTGGAGCCTCCAAGAGACCCAGTACTTC. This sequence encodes CAWSLQETQYF.

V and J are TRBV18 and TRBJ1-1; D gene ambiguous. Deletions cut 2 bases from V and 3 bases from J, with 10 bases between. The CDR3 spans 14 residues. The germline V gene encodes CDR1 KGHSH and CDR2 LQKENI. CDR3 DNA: TGTGCCAGCTCACCAGAGGGTTGGGACACTGAAGCTTTCTTT. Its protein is CASSPEGWDTEAFF.

CDR3 residues: CASSWGGAGVLAGELFF. The CDR3, as DNA: TGTGCCAGCAGTTGGGGGGGTGCGGGGGTGCTCGCCGGGGAGCTGTTTTTT. The V gene is TRBV28, the J gene TRBJ2-2, with 7 nucleotides matching TRBD2. V trimming: 4 bases; J trimming: 6 bases; junction bases outside the gene matches: 14. This CDR3 comprises 17 residues. Germline V gene data show CDR1 as MDHEN and CDR2 as SYDVKM.

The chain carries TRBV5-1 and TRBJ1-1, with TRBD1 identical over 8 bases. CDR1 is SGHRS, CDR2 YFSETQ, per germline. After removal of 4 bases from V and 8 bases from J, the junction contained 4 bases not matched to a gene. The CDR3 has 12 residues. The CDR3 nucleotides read TGCGCCAGCAGCCTTACAGGGGGGGAAGCTTTCTTT. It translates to CASSLTGGEAFF.